The T cell receptor beta chain under discussion was sequenced for a study of blood T cell repertoires in COVID-19. Study background: COVID-19 samples, acute and convalescent, were from the United States, Italy and Spain. PBMCs, B-cell-depleted T cells, or T cells were the source of the cDNA or gDNA that made up the material.

Authors' processing steps: Reference gene primer amplification yielded estimated nucleated cell counts. Sequenced by immunoSEQ multiplex PCR; TCRdb stores in-frame clones only, minus some. V and J calls and clone size follow that table, whereas D and trimming were derived from the DNA. The data contain some 150,000 clones, about 85% of them seen just once; the ten biggest clones take up 1.2%. This CDR3 is 14 amino acids long. The germline V gene has CDR1 MDHEN and CDR2 SYDVKM. V lost 1 base and J lost 9, with 13 bases in between. The receptor was derived from a man aged 55 to 70 who had recovered from COVID-19. Sequencing was carried out using peripheral blood. The chain employs TRBV28 and TRBJ1-5; possibly TRBD1 for D (5 bases). This CDR3 reads CASSLSGDSRPQHF. In nucleotides, the CDR3 is TGTGCCAGCAGTTTATCTGGTGACAGTCGGCCCCAGCATTTT. The variable domain in full, completed from reference TRBV28 and TRBJ1-5, reads DVKVTQSSRYLVKRTGEKVFLECVQDMDHENMFWYRQDPGLGLRLIYFSYDVKMKEKGDIPEGYSVSREKKERFSLILESASTNQTSMYLCASSLSGDSRPQHFGDGTRLSIL.